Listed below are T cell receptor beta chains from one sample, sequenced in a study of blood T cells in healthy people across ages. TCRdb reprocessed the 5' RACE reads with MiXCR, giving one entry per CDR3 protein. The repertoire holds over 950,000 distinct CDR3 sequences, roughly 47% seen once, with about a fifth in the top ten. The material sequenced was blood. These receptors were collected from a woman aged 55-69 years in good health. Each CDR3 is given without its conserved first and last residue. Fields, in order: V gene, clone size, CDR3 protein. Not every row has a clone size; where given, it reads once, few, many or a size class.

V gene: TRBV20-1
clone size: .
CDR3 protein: SARSPGGPNIQY

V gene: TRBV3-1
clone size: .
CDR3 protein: ASSLPGEQPQH

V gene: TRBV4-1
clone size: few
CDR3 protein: ASSLTGTAANEQY

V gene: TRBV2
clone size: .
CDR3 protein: AVRQGGHGELF

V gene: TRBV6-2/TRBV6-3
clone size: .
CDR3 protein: ASRGPAEETQY

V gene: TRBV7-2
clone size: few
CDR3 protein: ASSLGQLTYEQY

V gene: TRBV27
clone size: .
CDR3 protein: ASSRTVLRSGEQY

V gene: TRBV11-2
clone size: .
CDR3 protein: ASSFRSSNSPLH

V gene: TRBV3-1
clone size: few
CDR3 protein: ASSQVLAYDTQY

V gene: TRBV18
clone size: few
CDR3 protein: ASAPSGGGNEQF

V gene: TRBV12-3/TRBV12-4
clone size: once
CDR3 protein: ASRLAVYNEQF

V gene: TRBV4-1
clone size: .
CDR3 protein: ASSQDESIPREQY

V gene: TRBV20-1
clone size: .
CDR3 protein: SAEVRAASTDTQY

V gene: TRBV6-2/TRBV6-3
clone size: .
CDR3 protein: ATDNQRGDYGYT

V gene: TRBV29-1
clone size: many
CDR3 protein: SLRVGADTQY

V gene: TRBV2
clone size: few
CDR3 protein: ASSLVSGRRSKNIQY

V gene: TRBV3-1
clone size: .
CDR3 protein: ASSQENGGTPLYEQY

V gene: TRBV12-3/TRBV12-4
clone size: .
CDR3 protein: ASSLVPIRASGYEQY

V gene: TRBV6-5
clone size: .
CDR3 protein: ASRDRSDTQY

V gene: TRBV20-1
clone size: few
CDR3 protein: SARGVAEADPYEQY

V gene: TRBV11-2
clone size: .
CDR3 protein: ASSLVDGHHGYT

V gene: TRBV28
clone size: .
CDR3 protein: ASSTRLMRSEQY

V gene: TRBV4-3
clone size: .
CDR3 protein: ASSPSWQNTEAF

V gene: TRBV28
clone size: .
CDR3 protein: ASKTGGRSYNEQF

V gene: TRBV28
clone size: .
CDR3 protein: ASTGVDSSEQY

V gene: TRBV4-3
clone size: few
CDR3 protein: ASSQDKGPFSYNEQF

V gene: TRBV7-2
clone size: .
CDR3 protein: ASSLAGGRGWETQY

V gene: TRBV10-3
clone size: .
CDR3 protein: AIGGGGWAYGYT

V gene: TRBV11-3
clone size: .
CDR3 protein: ASSLGAGGSSGANVLT

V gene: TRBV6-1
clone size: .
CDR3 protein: ASRAHYEQY

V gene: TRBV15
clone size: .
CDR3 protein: ATSRVGVAGGGDTQY

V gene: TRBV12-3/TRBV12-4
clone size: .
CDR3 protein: ASSAGPQEQY

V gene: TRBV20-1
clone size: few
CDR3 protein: SAEGNSYNSPLH

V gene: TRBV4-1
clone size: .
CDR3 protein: ASSAMGGTGGVYEQY

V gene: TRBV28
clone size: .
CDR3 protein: ASSLPPGLVVENIQY

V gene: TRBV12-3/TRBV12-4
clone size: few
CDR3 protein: ASSLGVGQGGYEQY

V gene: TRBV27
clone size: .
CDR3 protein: ASSPRQGGNSYEQY

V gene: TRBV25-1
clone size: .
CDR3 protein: ASSEAGSVGPQY

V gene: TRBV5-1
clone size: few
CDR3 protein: ASSLSFGLGETQY

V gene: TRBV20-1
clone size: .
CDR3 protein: SARDLGTSVNEQF

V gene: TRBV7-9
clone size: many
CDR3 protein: ASSFDREREKLF

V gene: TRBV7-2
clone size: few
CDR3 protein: ASSLVTAGEQY

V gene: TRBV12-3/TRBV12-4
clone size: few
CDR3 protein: ASSLAAFRPQH

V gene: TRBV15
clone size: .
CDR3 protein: ATSRDRGATGELF

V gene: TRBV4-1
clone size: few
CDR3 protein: ASSQDRFEGSDTDTQY

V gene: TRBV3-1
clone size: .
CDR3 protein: ASSQDSVSYEQY

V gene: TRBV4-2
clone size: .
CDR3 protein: ASSQGSVGVYEQY

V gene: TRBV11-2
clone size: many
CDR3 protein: ASSLVAGLAVYEQY

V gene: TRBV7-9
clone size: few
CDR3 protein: ARMSGIISYEQY

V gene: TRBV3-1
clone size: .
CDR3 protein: ASSLGVAGSYNSPLH

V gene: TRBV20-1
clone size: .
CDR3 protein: SASAGVWGANVLT

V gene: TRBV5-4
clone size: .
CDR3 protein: ASSLTTGLYEQY

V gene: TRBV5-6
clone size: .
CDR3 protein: ASSLEAGLPNEQF

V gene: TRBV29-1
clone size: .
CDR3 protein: SVVRTDSSYGYT

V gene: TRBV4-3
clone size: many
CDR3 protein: ASSQSSTDTQY

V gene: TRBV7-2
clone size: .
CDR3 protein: ASSQRINYGYT

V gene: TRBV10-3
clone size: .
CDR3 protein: AIRDRENTEAF

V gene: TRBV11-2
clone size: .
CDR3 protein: ASSTPDTNNSPLH

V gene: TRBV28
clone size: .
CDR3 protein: ASGDRDRGLLAT

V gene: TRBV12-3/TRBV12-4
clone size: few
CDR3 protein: ASSLVLTEAF